This is a list of T cell receptor beta chains from one sample in a study of shared clonotypes between healthy human individuals. Sequencing used immunoSEQ multiplex PCR; TCRdb keeps in-frame clones, though not all of them. The repertoire includes about 2.1 million clones, about 93% of them detected once, and about 1.6% sits in the top ten. Material: naive CD8+ T cells from PBMCs. The receptor set was obtained from a man aged 18 to 30 in good health. Some clones in this sample may be carry-over from other donors' samples. The CDR3 runs from the conserved cysteine through the conserved F or W. The D gene is left open where the match is weak. Rows may omit the clone size; those that give it use once, few, many or a size class.

D: -
J: TRBJ2-1
size: -
V: TRBV29-1
DNA: TGCAGCGTTGAAGATCCCGCGGCCAATGAGCAGTTCTTC
CDR3: CSVEDPAANEQFF

D: TRBD2
J: TRBJ2-1
size: -
V: TRBV19
DNA: TGTGCCAGTAGTATGGATCGGGAGGGCCCTTTGGACAATGAGCAGTTCTTC
CDR3: CASSMDREGPLDNEQFF

D: -
J: TRBJ2-1
size: -
V: TRBV27
DNA: TGTGCCAGCAGTCCATCTCCCCGCGGCAGCTCCTACAATGAGCAGTTCTTC
CDR3: CASSPSPRGSSYNEQFF

D: -
J: TRBJ1-1
size: -
V: TRBV29-1
DNA: TGCAGCGTCCTGACAGGATGGGACACTGAAGCTTTCTTT
CDR3: CSVLTGWDTEAFF

D: -
J: TRBJ2-2
size: -
V: TRBV7-9
DNA: TGTGCCAGCAGCCCAAAGGAAGGGATGGGCGGGGAGCTGTTTTTT
CDR3: CASSPKEGMGGELFF

D: TRBD2
J: TRBJ2-2
size: -
V: TRBV11-3
DNA: TGTGCCAGCAGCGACCGGACTAGCGACACCGGGGAGCTGTTTTTT
CDR3: CASSDRTSDTGELFF

D: -
J: TRBJ2-1
size: -
V: TRBV5-1
DNA: TGCGCCAGCAGCTTTGAGGATTTTCTTAACAATGAGCAGTTCTTC
CDR3: CASSFEDFLNNEQFF

D: -
J: TRBJ2-7
size: -
V: TRBV2
DNA: TGTGCCAGCAGGGGGGTGGGGCCTCCCCCCACCTACGAGCAGTACTTC
CDR3: CASRGVGPPPTYEQYF

D: -
J: TRBJ2-2
size: once
V: TRBV15
DNA: TGTGCCACCAGCCCGACAGACGCGAACACCGGGGAGCTGTTTTTT
CDR3: CATSPTDANTGELFF

D: -
J: TRBJ2-7
size: once
V: TRBV21-1
DNA: TGTGCCAGCAGCAACGGGACAGTTTTAACGACCTACGAGCAGTACTTC
CDR3: CASSNGTVLTTYEQYF

D: TRBD1
J: TRBJ1-1
size: -
V: TRBV7-3
DNA: TGTGCCAGCGGTGACGGGACAGATGCTGAAGCTTTCTTT
CDR3: CASGDGTDAEAFF

D: -
J: TRBJ2-3
size: -
V: TRBV11-2
DNA: TGTGCCAGCAGCCTAGGGGTTGGCACAGATACGCAGTATTTT
CDR3: CASSLGVGTDTQYF

D: -
J: TRBJ2-1
size: -
V: TRBV7-9
DNA: TGTGCCAGCAGCCCGACTGGCTACAATGAGCAGTTCTTC
CDR3: CASSPTGYNEQFF

D: -
J: TRBJ2-2
size: -
V: TRBV28
DNA: TGTGCCAGCAGAGACAGGGTGCGGGACGGGGAGCTGTTTTTT
CDR3: CASRDRVRDGELFF

D: -
J: TRBJ2-3
size: once
V: TRBV5-4
DNA: TGTGCCAGCAGCTCTAGAGCGGACCTTCGCACAGATACGCAGTATTTT
CDR3: CASSSRADLRTDTQYF

D: -
J: TRBJ1-1
size: -
V: TRBV4-2
DNA: TGTGCCAGCAGCCAAGATGTAGTACGGGGAGTCAACACTGAAGCTTTCTTT
CDR3: CASSQDVVRGVNTEAFF

D: -
J: TRBJ2-1
size: -
V: TRBV29-1
DNA: TGCAGCGTTGAAGGGGGCGGCCCCGGCTCCTACAATGAGCAGTTCTTC
CDR3: CSVEGGGPGSYNEQFF

D: TRBD2
J: TRBJ2-1
size: -
V: TRBV6-1
DNA: TGTGCCAGCAGTGAGATTTTGGGGACTAGCATCTACAATGAGCAGTTCTTC
CDR3: CASSEILGTSIYNEQFF

D: TRBD1
J: TRBJ2-2
size: -
V: TRBV4-1
DNA: TGCGCCAGCAGCCAAGACCGCGGGACAGGAAACACCGGGGAGCTGTTTTTT
CDR3: CASSQDRGTGNTGELFF

D: -
J: TRBJ1-2
size: once
V: TRBV28
DNA: TGTGCCAGCAGTTTATATGGCAGGGACCCTTATGGCTACACCTTC
CDR3: CASSLYGRDPYGYTF

D: TRBD1
J: TRBJ2-7
size: -
V: TRBV29-1
DNA: TGCAGCGTTAAGGGGACAGTGGTGGAGCAGTACTTC
CDR3: CSVKGTVVEQYF

D: TRBD1
J: TRBJ2-7
size: -
V: TRBV29-1
DNA: TGCAGCGCGCGGGACAGGGACAACTACGAGCAGTACTTC
CDR3: CSARDRDNYEQYF

D: TRBD2
J: TRBJ2-7
size: once
V: TRBV10-1
DNA: TGCGCCAGCAGTGAGTGGGCATTTGAGGCGGGAGGTTCGAGGTGGTACTTC
CDR3: CASSEWAFEAGGSRWYF

D: -
J: TRBJ1-5
size: -
V: TRBV28
DNA: TGTGCCAGCAGCGTAGACAGTAGCAATCAGCCCCAGCATTTT
CDR3: CASSVDSSNQPQHF

D: -
J: TRBJ2-1
size: -
V: TRBV27
DNA: TGTGCCAGCAGTACCCAAAAGGGACTTTCCCGGTACAATGAGCAGTTCTTC
CDR3: CASSTQKGLSRYNEQFF

D: TRBD1
J: TRBJ1-1
size: -
V: TRBV9
DNA: TGTGCCAGCAGCGCGCCGACCCCACGGGACAGATCCAACACTGAAGCTTTCTTT
CDR3: CASSAPTPRDRSNTEAFF

D: -
J: TRBJ2-1
size: -
V: TRBV12-5
DNA: TGTGCTAGTGGTTTGGTACGCGGGGTTCACAATGAGCAGTTCTTC
CDR3: CASGLVRGVHNEQFF

D: -
J: TRBJ2-7
size: once
V: TRBV7-9
DNA: TGTGCCAGCAGCTTAGTACTAGGACCGCGGCCCTACGAGCAGTACTTC
CDR3: CASSLVLGPRPYEQYF

D: -
J: TRBJ2-1
size: -
V: TRBV29-1
DNA: TGCAGCGTTGAGGAGGGACTCCCGGGGAACAATGAGCAGTTCTTC
CDR3: CSVEEGLPGNNEQFF

D: -
J: TRBJ2-3
size: -
V: TRBV14
DNA: TGTGCCAGCAGCCCGAGAGGACTCACCACAGATACGCAGTATTTT
CDR3: CASSPRGLTTDTQYF

D: -
J: TRBJ2-1
size: -
V: TRBV28
DNA: TGTGCCAGCAGTTCTAGACTCCAACACAATGAGCAGTTCTTC
CDR3: CASSSRLQHNEQFF

D: TRBD2
J: TRBJ2-3
size: -
V: TRBV4-3
DNA: TGCGCCAGCAGCCCCCTGGCCTATAGCGGGGCAGATACGCAGTATTTT
CDR3: CASSPLAYSGADTQYF

D: -
J: TRBJ2-7
size: -
V: TRBV6-6
DNA: TGTGCCAGCTCCCTAACAGGGACCTACGAGCAGTACTTC
CDR3: CASSLTGTYEQYF

D: -
J: TRBJ2-7
size: -
V: TRBV7-9
DNA: TGTGCCAGCAGCTTAGTCTTGGGACACTTCTCCTACGAGCAGTACTTC
CDR3: CASSLVLGHFSYEQYF

D: -
J: TRBJ2-7
size: -
V: TRBV21-1
DNA: TGTGCCAGCAGCAAAGTTACGGGGGACGAGCAGTACTTC
CDR3: CASSKVTGDEQYF

D: -
J: TRBJ2-3
size: -
V: TRBV27
DNA: TGTGCCACCATCGGGTCCGATACGCAGTATTTT
CDR3: CATIGSDTQYF

D: -
J: TRBJ2-4
size: -
V: TRBV5-6
DNA: TGTGCCAGCAGCTTGGGAGGGACCGCCAAAAACATTCAGTACTTC
CDR3: CASSLGGTAKNIQYF

D: TRBD2
J: TRBJ2-5
size: -
V: TRBV11-2
DNA: TGTGCCAGCAGCTTAGATCTTATAGGGACTAGCGATTTACAAGAGACCCAGTACTTC
CDR3: CASSLDLIGTSDLQETQYF

D: -
J: TRBJ2-7
size: -
V: TRBV7-6
DNA: TGTGCCAGCAGCATCAACCCCGGGCTAGGGTCCTACGAGCAGTACTTC
CDR3: CASSINPGLGSYEQYF

D: -
J: TRBJ1-5
size: -
V: TRBV27
DNA: TGTGCCAGCAGTTTCTCTGGGACGGTTAGCAATCAGCCCCAGCATTTT
CDR3: CASSFSGTVSNQPQHF

D: TRBD1
J: TRBJ2-2
size: -
V: TRBV27
DNA: TGTGCCAGCAGTGGGACAGGGGAGGCTTACGGGGAGCTGTTTTTT
CDR3: CASSGTGEAYGELFF

D: -
J: TRBJ2-5
size: -
V: TRBV27
DNA: TGTGCCAGCAGTTTATTCCATCAAGAGACCCAGTACTTC
CDR3: CASSLFHQETQYF